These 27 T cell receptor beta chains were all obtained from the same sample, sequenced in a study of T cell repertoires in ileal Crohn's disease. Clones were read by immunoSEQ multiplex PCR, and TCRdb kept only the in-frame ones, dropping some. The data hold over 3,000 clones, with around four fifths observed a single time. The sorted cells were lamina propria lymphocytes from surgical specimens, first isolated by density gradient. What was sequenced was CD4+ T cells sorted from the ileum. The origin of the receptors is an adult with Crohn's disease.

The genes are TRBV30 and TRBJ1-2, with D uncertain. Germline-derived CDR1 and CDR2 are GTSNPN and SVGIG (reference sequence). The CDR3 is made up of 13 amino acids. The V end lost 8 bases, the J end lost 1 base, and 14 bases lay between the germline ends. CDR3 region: CAGPRGCNYGYTF. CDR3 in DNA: TGTGCCGGACCTCGGGGTTGTAACTATGGCTACACCTTC.

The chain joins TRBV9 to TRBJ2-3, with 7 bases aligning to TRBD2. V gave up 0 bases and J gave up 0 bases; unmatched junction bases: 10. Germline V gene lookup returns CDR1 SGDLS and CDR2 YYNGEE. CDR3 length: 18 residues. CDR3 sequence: CASSVGTGGATSTDTQYF. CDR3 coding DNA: TGTGCCAGCAGCGTAGGGACGGGGGGAGCTACTAGCACAGATACGCAGTATTTT.

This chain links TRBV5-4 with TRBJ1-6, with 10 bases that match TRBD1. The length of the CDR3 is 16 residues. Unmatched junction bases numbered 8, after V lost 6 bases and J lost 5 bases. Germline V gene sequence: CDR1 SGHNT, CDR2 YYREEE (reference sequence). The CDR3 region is CASTSGQGNNNSPLHF. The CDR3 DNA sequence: TGTGCCAGCACCTCGGGACAGGGGAACAATAATTCACCCCTCCACTTT.

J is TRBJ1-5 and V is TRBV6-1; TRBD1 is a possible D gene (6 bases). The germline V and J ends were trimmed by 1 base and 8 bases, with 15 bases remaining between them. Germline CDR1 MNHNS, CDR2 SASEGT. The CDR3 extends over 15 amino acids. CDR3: CASSEEGNRVKPQHF. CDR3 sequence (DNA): TGTGCCAGCAGTGAAGAAGGGAACAGGGTAAAGCCCCAGCATTTT.

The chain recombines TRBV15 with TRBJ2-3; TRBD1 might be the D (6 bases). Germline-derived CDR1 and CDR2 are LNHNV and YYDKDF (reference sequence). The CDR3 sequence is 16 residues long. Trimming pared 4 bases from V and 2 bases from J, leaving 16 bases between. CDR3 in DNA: TGTGCCACCAGCACACTTTTACAGGGTAACACAGATACGCAGTATTTT. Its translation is CATSTLLQGNTDTQYF.

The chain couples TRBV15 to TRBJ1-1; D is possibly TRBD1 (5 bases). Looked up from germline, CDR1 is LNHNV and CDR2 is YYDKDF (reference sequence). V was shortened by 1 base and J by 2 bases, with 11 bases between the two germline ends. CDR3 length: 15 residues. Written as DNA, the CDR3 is TGTGCCACCAGCAGAGTCAGCGGGGCTAACACTGAAGCTTTCTTT. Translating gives CATSRVSGANTEAFF.

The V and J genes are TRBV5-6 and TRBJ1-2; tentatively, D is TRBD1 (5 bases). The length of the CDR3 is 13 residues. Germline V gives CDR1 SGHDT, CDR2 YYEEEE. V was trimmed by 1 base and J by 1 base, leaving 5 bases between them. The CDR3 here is CASSLQGNYGYTF. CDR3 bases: TGTGCCAGCAGCTTGCAGGGTAACTATGGCTACACCTTC.

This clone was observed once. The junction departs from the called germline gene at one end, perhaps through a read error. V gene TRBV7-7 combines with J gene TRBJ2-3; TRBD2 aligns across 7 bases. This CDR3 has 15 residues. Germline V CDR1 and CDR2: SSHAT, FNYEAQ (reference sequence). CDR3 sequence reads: CASSSGTTGTLPQYF. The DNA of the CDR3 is TGTGCTAGCAGCTCCGGGACTACCGGTACTCTGCCTCAGTATTTT.

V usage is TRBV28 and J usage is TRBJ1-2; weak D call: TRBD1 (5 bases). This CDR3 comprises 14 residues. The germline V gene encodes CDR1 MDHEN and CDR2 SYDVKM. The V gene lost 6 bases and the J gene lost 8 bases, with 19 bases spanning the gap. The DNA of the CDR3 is TGTGCCAGCAGGCTCCCCGGGGGACGGAAAGGCTACACCTTC. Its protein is CASRLPGGRKGYTF.

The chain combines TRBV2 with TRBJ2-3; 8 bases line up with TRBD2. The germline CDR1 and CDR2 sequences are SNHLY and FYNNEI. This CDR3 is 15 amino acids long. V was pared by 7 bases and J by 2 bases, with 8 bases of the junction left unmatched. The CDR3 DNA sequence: TGTGCCAGCAATGGCGGGGGGCCAGTCACAGATACGCAGTATTTT. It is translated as CASNGGGPVTDTQYF.

CDR3 sequence reads: CASSPGGTVFSGNTIYF. CDR3 sequence (DNA): TGTGCCAGCAGCCCAGGGGGGACAGTTTTCTCTGGAAACACCATATATTTT. This chain uses TRBV11-2 with TRBJ1-3; the match to TRBD1 covers 7 bases. Trimming removed 5 bases from V and 0 bases from J; junction bases left unmatched: 10. Looked up from germline, CDR1 is SGHAT and CDR2 is FQNNGV. CDR3 length: 17 residues.

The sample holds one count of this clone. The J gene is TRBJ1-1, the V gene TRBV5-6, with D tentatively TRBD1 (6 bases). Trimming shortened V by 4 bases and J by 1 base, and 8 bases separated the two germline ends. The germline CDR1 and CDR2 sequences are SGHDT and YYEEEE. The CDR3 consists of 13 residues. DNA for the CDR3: TGTGCCAGCAGCCGACAGGAGAACACTGAAGCTTTCTTT. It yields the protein CASSRQENTEAFF.

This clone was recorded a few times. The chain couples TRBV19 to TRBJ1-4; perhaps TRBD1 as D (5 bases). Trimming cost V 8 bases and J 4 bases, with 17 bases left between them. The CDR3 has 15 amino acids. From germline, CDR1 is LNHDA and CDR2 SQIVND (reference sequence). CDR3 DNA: TGTGCCAGTCGAAAGGGGCCTAATAATAATGAAAAACTGTTTTTT. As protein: CASRKGPNNNEKLFF.

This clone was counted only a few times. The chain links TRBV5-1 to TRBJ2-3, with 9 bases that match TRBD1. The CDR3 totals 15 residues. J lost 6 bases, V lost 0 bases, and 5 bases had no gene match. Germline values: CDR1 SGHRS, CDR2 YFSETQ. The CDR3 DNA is TGCGCCAGCAGCTTGGGGGGGACAGGGCCGGATACGCAGTATTTT. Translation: CASSLGGTGPDTQYF.

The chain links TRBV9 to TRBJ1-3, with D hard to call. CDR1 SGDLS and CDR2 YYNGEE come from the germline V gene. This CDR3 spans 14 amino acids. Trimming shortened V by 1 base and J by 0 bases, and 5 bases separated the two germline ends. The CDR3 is CASSVSNSGNTIYF. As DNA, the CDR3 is TGTGCCAGCAGCGTATCTAACTCTGGAAACACCATATATTTT. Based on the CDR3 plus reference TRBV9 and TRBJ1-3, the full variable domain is DSGVTQTPKHLITATGQRVTLRCSPRSGDLSVYWYQQSLDQGLQFLIQYYNGEERAKGNILERFSAQQFPDLHSELNLSSLELGDSALYFCASSVSNSGNTIYFGEGSWLTVV.

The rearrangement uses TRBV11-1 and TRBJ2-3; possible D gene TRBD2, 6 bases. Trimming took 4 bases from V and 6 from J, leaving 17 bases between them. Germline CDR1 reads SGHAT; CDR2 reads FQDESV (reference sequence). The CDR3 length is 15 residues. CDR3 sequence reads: CASSSRGLLEDTQYF. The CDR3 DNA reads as TGTGCCAGCAGCTCTAGGGGACTCCTAGAGGATACGCAGTATTTT.

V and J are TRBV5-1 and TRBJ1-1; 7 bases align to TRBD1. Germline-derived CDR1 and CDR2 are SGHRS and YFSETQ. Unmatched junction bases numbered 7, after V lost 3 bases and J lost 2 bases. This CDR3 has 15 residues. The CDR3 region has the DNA TGCGCCAGCAGCTATCTGACAGGGCAAAACACTGAAGCTTTCTTT. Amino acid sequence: CASSYLTGQNTEAFF. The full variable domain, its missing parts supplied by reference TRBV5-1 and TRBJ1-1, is KAGVTQTPRYLIKTRGQQVTLSCSPISGHRSVSWYQQTPGQGLQFLFEYFSETQRNKGNFPGRFSGRQFSNSRSEMNVSTLELGDSALYLCASSYLTGQNTEAFFGQGTRLTVV.

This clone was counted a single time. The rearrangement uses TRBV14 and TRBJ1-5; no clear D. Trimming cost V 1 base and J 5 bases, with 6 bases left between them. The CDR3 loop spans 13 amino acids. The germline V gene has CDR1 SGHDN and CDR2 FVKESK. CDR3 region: CASSQGGYQPQHF. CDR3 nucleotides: TGTGCCAGCAGCCAAGGAGGGTATCAGCCCCAGCATTTT.

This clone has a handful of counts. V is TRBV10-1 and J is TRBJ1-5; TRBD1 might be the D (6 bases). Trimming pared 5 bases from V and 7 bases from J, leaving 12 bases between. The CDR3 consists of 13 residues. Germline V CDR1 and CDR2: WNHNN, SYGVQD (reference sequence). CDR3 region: CASSTGIGQPQHF. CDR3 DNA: TGCGCCAGCAGTACAGGGATAGGCCAGCCCCAGCATTTT.

This CDR3 is CASSFGLRDTQYF. DNA for the CDR3: TGTGCCAGCAGCTTTGGACTCCGGGATACGCAGTATTTT. The chain is built from TRBV7-6 and TRBJ2-3; TRBD2 is a possible D gene (5 bases). Germline CDR1 is SGHVS and CDR2 is FNYEAQ. V lost 3 bases and J 6 bases, leaving 10 bases between the germline ends. The CDR3 totals 13 residues.

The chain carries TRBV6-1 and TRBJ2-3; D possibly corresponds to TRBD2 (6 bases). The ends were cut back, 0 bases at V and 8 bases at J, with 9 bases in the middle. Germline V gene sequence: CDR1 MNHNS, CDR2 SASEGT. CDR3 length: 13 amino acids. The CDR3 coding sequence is TGTGCCAGCAGTGAAGCGCGGGGCGGTACGCAGTATTTT. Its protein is CASSEARGGTQYF.

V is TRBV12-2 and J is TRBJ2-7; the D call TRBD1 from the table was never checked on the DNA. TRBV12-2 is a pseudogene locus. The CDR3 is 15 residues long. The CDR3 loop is CASRLGPSYPYEQYF. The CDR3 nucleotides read TGTGCAAGTCGCTTAGGCCCCAGTTATCCCTACGAGCAGTACTTC.

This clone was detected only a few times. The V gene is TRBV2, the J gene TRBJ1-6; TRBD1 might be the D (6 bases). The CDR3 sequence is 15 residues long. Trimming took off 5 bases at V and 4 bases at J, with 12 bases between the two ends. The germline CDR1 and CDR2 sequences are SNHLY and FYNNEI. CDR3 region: CASSPGHPYNSPLHF. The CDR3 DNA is TGTGCCAGCAGTCCGGGACACCCATATAATTCACCCCTCCACTTT.

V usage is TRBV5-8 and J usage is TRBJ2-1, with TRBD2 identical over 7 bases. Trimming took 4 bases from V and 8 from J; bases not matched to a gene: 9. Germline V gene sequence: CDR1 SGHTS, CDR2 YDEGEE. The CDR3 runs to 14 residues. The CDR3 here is CASSGRREGYEQFF. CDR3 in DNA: TGTGCCAGCAGCGGACGGAGGGAGGGCTATGAGCAGTTCTTC. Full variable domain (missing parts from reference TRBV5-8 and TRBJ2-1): EAGVTQSPTHLIKTRGQQATLRCSPISGHTSVYWYQQALGLGLQFLLWYDEGEERNRGNFPPRFSGRQFPNYSSELNVNALELEDSALYLCASSGRREGYEQFFGPGTRLTVL.

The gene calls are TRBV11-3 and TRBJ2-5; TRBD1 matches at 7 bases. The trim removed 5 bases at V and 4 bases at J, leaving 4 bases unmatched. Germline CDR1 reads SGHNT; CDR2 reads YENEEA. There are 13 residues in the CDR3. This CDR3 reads CASSLRDRETQYF. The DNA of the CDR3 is TGTGCCAGCAGCCTCCGGGACAGAGAGACCCAGTACTTC.

As DNA, the CDR3 is TGCGCCAGCAGCTTAGGGGACAGAGAAGCTTTCTTT. This translates into CASSLGDREAFF. The genes are TRBV5-1 and TRBJ1-1, with 7 nucleotides matching TRBD1. V was pared by 2 bases and J by 8 bases, with 3 bases of the junction left unmatched. CDR3 length equals 12 residues. Germline assignment: CDR1 SGHRS and CDR2 YFSETQ.

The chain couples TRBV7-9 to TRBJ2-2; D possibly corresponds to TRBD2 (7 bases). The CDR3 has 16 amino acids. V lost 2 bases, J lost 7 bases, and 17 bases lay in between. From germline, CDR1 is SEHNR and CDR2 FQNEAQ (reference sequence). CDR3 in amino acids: CASSLTTGGKDGELFF. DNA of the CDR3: TGTGCCAGCAGCTTAACGACGGGGGGCAAAGACGGGGAGCTGTTTTTT.